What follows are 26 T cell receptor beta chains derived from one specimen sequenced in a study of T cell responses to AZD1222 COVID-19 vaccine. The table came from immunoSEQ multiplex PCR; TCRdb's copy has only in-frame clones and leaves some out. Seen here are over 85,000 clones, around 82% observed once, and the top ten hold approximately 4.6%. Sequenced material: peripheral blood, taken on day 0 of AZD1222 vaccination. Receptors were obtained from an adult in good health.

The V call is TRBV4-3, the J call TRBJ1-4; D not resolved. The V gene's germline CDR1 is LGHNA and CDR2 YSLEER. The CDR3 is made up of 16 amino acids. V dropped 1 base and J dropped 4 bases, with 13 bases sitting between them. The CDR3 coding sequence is TGCGCCAGCAGCCAAGCGTTCGTGGGCTTTAATGAAAAACTGTTTTTT. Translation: CASSQAFVGFNEKLFF.

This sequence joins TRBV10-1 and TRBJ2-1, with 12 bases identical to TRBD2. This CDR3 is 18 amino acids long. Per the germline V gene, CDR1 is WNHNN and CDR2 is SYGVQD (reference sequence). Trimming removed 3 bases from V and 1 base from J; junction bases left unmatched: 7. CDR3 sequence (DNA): TGCGCCAGCAGTGAAAGGCTAGCGGGAGGGGGTTCCTACAATGAGCAGTTCTTC. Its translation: CASSERLAGGGSYNEQFF.

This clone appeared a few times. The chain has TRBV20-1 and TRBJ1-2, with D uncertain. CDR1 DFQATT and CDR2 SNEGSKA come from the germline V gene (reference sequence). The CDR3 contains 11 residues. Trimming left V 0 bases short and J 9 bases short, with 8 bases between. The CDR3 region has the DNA TGCAGTGCTAGAGATCTTCCCCGCTACACCTTC. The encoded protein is CSARDLPRYTF.

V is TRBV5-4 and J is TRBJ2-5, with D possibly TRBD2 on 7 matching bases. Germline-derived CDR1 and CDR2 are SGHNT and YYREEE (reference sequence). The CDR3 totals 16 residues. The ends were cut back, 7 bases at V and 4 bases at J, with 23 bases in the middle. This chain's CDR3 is CASRVRGADGGETQYF. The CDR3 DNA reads TGTGCCAGCCGAGTACGGGGGGCGGACGGCGGAGAGACCCAGTACTTC.

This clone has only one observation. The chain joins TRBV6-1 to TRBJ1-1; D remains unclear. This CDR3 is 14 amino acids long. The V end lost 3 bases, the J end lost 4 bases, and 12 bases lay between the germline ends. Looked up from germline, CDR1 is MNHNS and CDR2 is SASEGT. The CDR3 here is CASSDTGVSTEAFF. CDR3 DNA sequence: TGTGCCAGCAGTGATACTGGGGTGAGCACTGAAGCTTTCTTT.

CDR3 nucleotides: TGCGCCAGCAGCTTAGGACAGGGCGATACGGGCTACACCTTC. Translating it yields CASSLGQGDTGYTF. The genes are TRBV5-1 and TRBJ1-2, with 8 bases fitting TRBD1. CDR1 is SGHRS, CDR2 YFSETQ, per germline. The CDR3 is 14 residues long. The junction had 8 bases not matched to a gene; V was cut back by 2 bases and J by 8 bases.

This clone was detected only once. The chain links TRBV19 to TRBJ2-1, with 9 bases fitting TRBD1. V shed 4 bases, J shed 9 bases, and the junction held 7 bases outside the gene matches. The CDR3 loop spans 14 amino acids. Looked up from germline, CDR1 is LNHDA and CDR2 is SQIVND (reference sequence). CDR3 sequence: CASSRTGVGGEQFF. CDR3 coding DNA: TGTGCCAGTAGTAGGACAGGGGTTGGGGGTGAGCAGTTCTTC.

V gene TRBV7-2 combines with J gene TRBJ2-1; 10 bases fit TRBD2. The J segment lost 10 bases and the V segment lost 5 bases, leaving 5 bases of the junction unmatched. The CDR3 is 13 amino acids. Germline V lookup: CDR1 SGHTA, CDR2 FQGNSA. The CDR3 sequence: CASSRYSGGEQFF. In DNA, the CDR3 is TGTGCCAGCAGCAGGTATAGCGGGGGGGAGCAGTTCTTC.

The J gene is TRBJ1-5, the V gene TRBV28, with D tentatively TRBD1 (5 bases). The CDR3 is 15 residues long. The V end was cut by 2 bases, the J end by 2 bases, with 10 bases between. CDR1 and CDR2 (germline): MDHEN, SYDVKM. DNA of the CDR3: TGTGCCAGCAGTTTAGCAGGGACGGGCAATCAGCCCCAGCATTTT. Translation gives CASSLAGTGNQPQHF.

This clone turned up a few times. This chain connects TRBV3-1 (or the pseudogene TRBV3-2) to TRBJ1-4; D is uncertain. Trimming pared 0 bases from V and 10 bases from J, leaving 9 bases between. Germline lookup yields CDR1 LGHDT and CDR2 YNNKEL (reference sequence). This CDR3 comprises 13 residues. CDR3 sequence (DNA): TGTGCCAGCAGCCAAGATGGCAAGGGAAAACTGTTTTTT. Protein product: CASSQDGKGKLFF.

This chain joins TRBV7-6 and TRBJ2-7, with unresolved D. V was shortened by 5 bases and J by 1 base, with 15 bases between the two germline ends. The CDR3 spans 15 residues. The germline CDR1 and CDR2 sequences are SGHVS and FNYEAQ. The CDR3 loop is CASSPGRISSYEQYF. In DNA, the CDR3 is TGTGCCAGCAGCCCCGGACGGATCTCATCCTACGAGCAGTACTTC.

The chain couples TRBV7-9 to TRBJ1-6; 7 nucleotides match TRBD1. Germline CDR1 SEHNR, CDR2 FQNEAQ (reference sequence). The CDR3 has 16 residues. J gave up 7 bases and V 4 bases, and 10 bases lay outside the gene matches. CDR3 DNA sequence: TGTGCCAGCAGCTCTCGCCCCGGGACAGCCAATTCACCCCTCCACTTT. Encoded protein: CASSSRPGTANSPLHF.

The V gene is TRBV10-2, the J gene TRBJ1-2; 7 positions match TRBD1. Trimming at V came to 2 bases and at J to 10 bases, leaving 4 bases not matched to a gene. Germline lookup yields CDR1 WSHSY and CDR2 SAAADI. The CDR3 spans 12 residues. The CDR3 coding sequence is TGCGCCAGCAGTGAGCAGGGGGTTCTCTACACCTTC. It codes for CASSEQGVLYTF.

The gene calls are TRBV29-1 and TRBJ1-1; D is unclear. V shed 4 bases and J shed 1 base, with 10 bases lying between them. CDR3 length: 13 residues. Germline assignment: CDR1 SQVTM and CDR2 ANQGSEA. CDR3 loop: CSVAHTQNTEAFF. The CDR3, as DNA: TGCAGCGTTGCCCATACACAGAACACTGAAGCTTTCTTT.

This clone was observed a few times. The CDR3 coding sequence is TGTGCCAGCAGCGTAGGAGGTGCTGGCACTGAAGCTTTCTTT. Translation gives CASSVGGAGTEAFF. This chain joins TRBV9 and TRBJ1-1; no clear D. Germline V gene data show CDR1 as SGDLS and CDR2 as YYNGEE. The CDR3 has 14 amino acids. V lost 0 bases to trimming and J lost 4 bases, with 10 bases between them. The full variable domain, with the rest looked up from reference TRBV9 and TRBJ1-1, is DSGVTQTPKHLITATGQRVTLRCSPRSGDLSVYWYQQSLDQGLQFLIQYYNGEERAKGNILERFSAQQFPDLHSELNLSSLELGDSALYFCASSVGGAGTEAFFGQGTRLTVV.

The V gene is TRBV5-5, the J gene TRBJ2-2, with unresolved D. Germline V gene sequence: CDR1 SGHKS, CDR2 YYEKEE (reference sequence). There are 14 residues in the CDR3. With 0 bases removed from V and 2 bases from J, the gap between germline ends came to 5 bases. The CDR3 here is CASSLGPNTGELFF. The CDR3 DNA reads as TGTGCCAGCAGCTTGGGACCCAACACCGGGGAGCTGTTTTTT.

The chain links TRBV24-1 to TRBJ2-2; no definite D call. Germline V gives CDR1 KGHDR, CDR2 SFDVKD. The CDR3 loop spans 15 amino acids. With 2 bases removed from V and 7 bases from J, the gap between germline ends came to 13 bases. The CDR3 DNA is TGTGCCACCAGTGATTCGGCATCCATCGGCGGGGAGCTGTTTTTT. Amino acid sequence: CATSDSASIGGELFF.

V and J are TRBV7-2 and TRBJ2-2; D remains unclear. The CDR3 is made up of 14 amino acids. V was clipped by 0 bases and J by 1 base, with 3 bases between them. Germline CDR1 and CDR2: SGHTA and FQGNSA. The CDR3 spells CASSLAVNTGELFF. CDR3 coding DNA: TGTGCCAGCAGCTTAGCCGTGAACACCGGGGAGCTGTTTTTT.

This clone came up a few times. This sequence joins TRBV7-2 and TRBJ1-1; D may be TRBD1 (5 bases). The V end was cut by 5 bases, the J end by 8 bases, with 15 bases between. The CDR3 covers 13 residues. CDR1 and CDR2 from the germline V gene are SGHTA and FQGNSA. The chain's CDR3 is CASSDRRVREAFF. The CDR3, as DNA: TGTGCCAGCAGCGATCGCAGGGTTCGGGAAGCTTTCTTT.

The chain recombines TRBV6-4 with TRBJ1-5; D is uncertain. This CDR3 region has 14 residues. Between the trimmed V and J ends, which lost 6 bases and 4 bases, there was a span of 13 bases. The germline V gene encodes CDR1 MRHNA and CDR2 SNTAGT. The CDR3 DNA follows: TGTGCCAGCAGCCCCGTTTTGGGGAATCAGCCCCAGCATTTT. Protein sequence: CASSPVLGNQPQHF.

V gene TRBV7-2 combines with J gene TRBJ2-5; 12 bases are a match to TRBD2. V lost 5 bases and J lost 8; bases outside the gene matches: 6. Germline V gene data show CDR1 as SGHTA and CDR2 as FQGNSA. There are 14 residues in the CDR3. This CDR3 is CASSGLAGRQTQYF. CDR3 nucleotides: TGTGCCAGCAGCGGACTAGCGGGACGACAAACCCAGTACTTC. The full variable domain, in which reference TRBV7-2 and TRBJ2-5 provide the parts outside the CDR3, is GAGVSQSPSNKVTEKGKDVELRCDPISGHTALYWYRQSLGQGLEFLIYFQGNSAPDKSGLPSDRFSAERTGGSVSTLTIQRTQQEDSAVYLCASSGLAGRQTQYFGPGTRLLVL.

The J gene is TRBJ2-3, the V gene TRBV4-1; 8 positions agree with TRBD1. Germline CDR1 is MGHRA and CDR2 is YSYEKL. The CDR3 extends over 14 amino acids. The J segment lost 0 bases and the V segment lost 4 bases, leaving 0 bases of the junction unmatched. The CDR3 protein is CASSRTGSTDTQYF. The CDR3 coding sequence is TGCGCCAGCAGCCGGACAGGGAGCACAGATACGCAGTATTTT.

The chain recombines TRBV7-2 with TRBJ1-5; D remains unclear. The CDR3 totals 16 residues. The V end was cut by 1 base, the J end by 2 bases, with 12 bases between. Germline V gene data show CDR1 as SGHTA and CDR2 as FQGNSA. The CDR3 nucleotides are TGTGCCAGCAGCTTAGGGGGAGATCTCCGCAATCAGCCCCAGCATTTT. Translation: CASSLGGDLRNQPQHF.

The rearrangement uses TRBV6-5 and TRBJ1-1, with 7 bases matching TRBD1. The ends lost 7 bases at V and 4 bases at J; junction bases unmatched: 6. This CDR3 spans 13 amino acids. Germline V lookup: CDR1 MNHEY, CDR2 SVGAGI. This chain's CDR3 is CASTRGGFTEAFF. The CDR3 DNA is TGTGCCAGCACCAGGGGGGGTTTCACTGAAGCTTTCTTT.

The DNA of the CDR3 is TGTGCCAGCAGCTTAGTAGTCGGGGTACACGGAAACGAGCAGTACTTC. It encodes CASSLVVGVHGNEQYF. The chain couples TRBV11-2 to TRBJ2-7, with D perhaps TRBD2 (5 bases). The V and J ends lost 1 base and 5 bases respectively, with 18 bases between them. This CDR3 has 16 amino acids. Germline CDR1 SGHAT, CDR2 FQNNGV.

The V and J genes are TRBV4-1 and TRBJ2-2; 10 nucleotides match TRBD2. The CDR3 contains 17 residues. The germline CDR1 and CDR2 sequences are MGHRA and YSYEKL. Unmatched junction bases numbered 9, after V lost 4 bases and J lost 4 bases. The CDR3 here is CASSPLGASGGTGELFF. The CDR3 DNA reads TGCGCCAGCAGCCCTCTGGGGGCTAGCGGGGGCACCGGGGAGCTGTTTTTT.